This T cell receptor beta chain appears in the sequencing data of a study of blood T cell repertoires in COVID-19. For the study at large: Samples representing acute and convalescent COVID-19 were sourced from the United States, Italy and Spain. T cells, B-cell-depleted T cells, or PBMCs supplied cDNA or gDNA.

TCRdb's copy holds only in-frame clones and misses some; the assay was immunoSEQ multiplex PCR. The data contain around 110,000 clones, roughly 90% of them singletons. This CDR3 is built from 15 residues. Germline V lookup: CDR1 SGHTA, CDR2 FQGTGA. V lost 5 bases and J lost 4; bases outside the gene matches: 8. This chain connects TRBV7-3 to TRBJ2-3; 8 positions match TRBD2. This sequence was found in a man between 35 and 55 years old with acute or convalescent COVID-19. The sample consisted of peripheral blood. Here the CDR3 reads CASSPYSGVADTQYF. The CDR3 region has the DNA TGTGCCAGCAGCCCTTATAGCGGGGTGGCAGATACGCAGTATTTT. Together with reference TRBV7-3 and TRBJ2-3, the CDR3 gives the full variable domain: GAGVSQTPSNKVTEKGKYVELRCDPISGHTALYWYRQSLGQGPEFLIYFQGTGAADDSGLPNDRFFAVRPEGSVSTLKIQRTERGDSAVYLCASSPYSGVADTQYFGPGTRLTVL.